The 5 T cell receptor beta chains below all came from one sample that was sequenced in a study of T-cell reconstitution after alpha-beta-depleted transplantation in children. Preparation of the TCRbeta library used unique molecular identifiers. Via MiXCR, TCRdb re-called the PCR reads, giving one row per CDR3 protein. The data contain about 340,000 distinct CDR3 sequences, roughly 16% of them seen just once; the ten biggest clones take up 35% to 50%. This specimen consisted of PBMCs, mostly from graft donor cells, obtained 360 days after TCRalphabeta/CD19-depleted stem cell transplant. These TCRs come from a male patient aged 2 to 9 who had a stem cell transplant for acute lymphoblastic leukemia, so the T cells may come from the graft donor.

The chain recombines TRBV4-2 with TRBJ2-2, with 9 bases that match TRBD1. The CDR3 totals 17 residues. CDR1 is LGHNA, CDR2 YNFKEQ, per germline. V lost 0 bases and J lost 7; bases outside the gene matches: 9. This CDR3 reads CASSQDFGQGRGGELFF. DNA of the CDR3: TGTGCCAGCAGCCAAGATTTCGGACAGGGGAGAGGCGGGGAGCTGTTTTTT.

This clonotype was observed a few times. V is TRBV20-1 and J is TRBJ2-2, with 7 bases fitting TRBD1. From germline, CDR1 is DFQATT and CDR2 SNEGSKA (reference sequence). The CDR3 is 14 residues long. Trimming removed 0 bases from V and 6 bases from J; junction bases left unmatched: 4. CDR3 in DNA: TGCAGTGCTAGAGAACCAACAGGGGCCGGGGAGCTGTTTTTT. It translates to CSAREPTGAGELFF.

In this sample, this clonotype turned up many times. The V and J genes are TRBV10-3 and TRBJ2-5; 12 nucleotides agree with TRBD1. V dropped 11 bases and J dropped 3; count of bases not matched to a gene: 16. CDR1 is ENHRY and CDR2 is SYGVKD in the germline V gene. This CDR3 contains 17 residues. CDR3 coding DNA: TGTGCCGTCCGGGGACAGGGGGCCCCCCTGGTTAAAGAGACCCAGTACTTC. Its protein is CAVRGQGAPLVKETQYF.

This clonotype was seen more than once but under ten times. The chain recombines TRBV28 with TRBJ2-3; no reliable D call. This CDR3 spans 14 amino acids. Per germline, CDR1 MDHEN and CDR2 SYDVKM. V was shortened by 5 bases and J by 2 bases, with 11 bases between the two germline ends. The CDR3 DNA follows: TGTGCCAGCAGTAAAGACTTTAACACAGATACGCAGTATTTT. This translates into CASSKDFNTDTQYF. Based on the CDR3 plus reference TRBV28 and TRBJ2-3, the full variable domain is DVKVTQSSRYLVKRTGEKVFLECVQDMDHENMFWYRQDPGLGLRLIYFSYDVKMKEKGDIPEGYSVSREKKERFSLILESASTNQTSMYLCASSKDFNTDTQYFGPGTRLTVL.

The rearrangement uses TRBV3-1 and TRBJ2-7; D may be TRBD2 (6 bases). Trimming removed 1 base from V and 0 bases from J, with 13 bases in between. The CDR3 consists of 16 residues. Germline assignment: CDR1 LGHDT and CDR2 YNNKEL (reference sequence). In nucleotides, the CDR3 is TGTGCCAGCAGCCAAGCAGGCGGGATCAGCTCCTACGAGCAGTACTTC. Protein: CASSQAGGISSYEQYF.